The 32 T cell receptor beta chains below all came from one sample that was sequenced in a study of T cell repertoires in aging, cancer and after chemotherapy. Amplification of TCR beta used genomic DNA extracted from peripheral blood. Rearranged V-D-J TRB sequences were amplified with a mixed TRB-A/B primer pool. TCRdb reanalysed the multiplex PCR reads using MiXCR and keeps one entry per CDR3 protein. The data hold more than 2,000 distinct CDR3 sequences, with around 44% observed a single time. The sample was blood. The source is a human donor with a solid tumor.

The V and J genes are TRBV19 and TRBJ2-2; 14 nucleotides agree with TRBD2. This CDR3 has 17 amino acids. Germline loops: CDR1 LNHDA, CDR2 SQIVND (reference sequence). Losses at the gene ends were 9 bases for V and 4 bases for J; bases not matched to a gene: 10. The CDR3 here is CASSPPGLAGGTGELFF. The CDR3 DNA is TGTGCCAGCAGCCCCCCCGGACTAGCGGGGGGCACCGGGGAGCTGTTTTTT.

The CDR3 nucleotides are TGTGCCAGCAGACAAGACAGGGCGGGAAGCACAGATACGCAGTATTTT. Translating gives CASRQDRAGSTDTQYF. V is TRBV6-1 and J is TRBJ2-3; TRBD1 is a possible D gene (7 bases). Germline CDR1 and CDR2: MNHNS and SASEGT. The CDR3 loop spans 16 amino acids. V lost 6 bases and J lost 0, with 16 bases in between.

The J gene is TRBJ1-1, the V gene TRBV19, with no clear D. V lost 3 bases to trimming and J lost 7 bases, with 18 bases between them. The V gene's germline CDR1 is LNHDA and CDR2 SQIVND (reference sequence). The CDR3 has 15 amino acids. The CDR3 nucleotides read TGTGCCAGTAGTATCGGTTCTGGACGGTATCTTGAAGCTTTCTTT. It yields the protein CASSIGSGRYLEAFF.

The chain combines TRBV9 with TRBJ2-1; the D is unclear. Trimming left V 2 bases short and J 6 bases short, with 12 bases between. Germline CDR1 is SGDLS and CDR2 is YYNGEE. The CDR3 contains 14 residues. CDR3 protein: CASSVGPPRNEQFF. CDR3 sequence (DNA): TGTGCCAGCAGCGTCGGTCCACCTCGCAATGAGCAGTTCTTC.

This clonotype was observed a few times. This chain connects TRBV19 to TRBJ1-1; D remains unclear. Between the trimmed V and J ends, which lost 8 bases and 0 bases, there was a span of 13 bases. Per germline, CDR1 LNHDA and CDR2 SQIVND (reference sequence). This CDR3 has 14 residues. CDR3 nucleotides: TGTGCCAGTGGGCAGAGATTGATGAACACTGAAGCTTTCTTT. It encodes CASGQRLMNTEAFF.

The V call is TRBV15, the J call TRBJ1-5; TRBD1 might be the D (5 bases). CDR1 and CDR2 (germline): LNHNV, YYDKDF (reference sequence). This CDR3 contains 14 residues. V was trimmed by 5 bases and J by 5 bases, leaving 13 bases between them. The CDR3 spells CATSRGLPYQPQHF. The CDR3, as DNA: TGTGCCACCAGCCGGGGACTTCCATATCAGCCCCAGCATTTT.

This clonotype is a singleton in its sample. This chain joins TRBV7-2 and TRBJ1-4; 9 bases are a match to TRBD1. V shed 5 bases, J shed 11 bases, and the junction held 9 bases outside the gene matches. Germline V CDR1 and CDR2: SGHTA, FQGNSA. This CDR3 comprises 14 residues. The CDR3 nucleotides are TGTGCCAGCAGCCCCGAGACAGGGGGTAACAAACTGTTTTTT. Protein sequence: CASSPETGGNKLFF.

V gene TRBV30 combines with J gene TRBJ1-6; the D gene is possibly TRBD1 (6 bases). CDR3 length: 14 amino acids. Trimming removed 1 base from V and 9 bases from J, with 13 bases in between. From germline, CDR1 is GTSNPN and CDR2 SVGIG (reference sequence). CDR3 in DNA: TGTGCCTGGAGTGCAACAGGGTATGGTTCACCCCTCCACTTT. This translates into CAWSATGYGSPLHF. Full variable domain (remainder filled in from reference TRBV30 and TRBJ1-6): SQTIHQWPATLVQPVGSPLSLECTVEGTSNPNLYWYRQAAGRGLQLLFYSVGIGQISSEVPQNLSASRPQDRQFILSSKKLLLSDSGFYLCAWSATGYGSPLHFGNGTRLTVT.

The gene calls are TRBV7-2 and TRBJ2-5, with 9 bases identical to TRBD1. CDR3 length: 15 residues. Germline V CDR1 and CDR2: SGHTA, FQGNSA. Trimming removed 5 bases from V and 2 bases from J; junction bases left unmatched: 6. The CDR3 nucleotides read TGTGCCAGCAGCCGACCTGGACAGGGGCAAGAGACCCAGTACTTC. It specifies CASSRPGQGQETQYF.

This clonotype has only a few counts. The CDR3: CASSVRSNTGELFF. The CDR3 DNA follows: TGTGCCAGCAGCGTGCGGTCGAACACCGGGGAGCTGTTTTTT. V gene TRBV7-2 combines with J gene TRBJ2-2, with D unclear. This CDR3 region has 14 residues. Trimming took off 5 bases at V and 0 bases at J, with 7 bases between the two ends. Germline V gene lookup returns CDR1 SGHTA and CDR2 FQGNSA.

CDR3 sequence reads: CASRRQGQETQYF. The CDR3 nucleotides are TGTGCCAGCCGGAGACAGGGGCAAGAGACCCAGTACTTC. The J gene is TRBJ2-5, the V gene TRBV6-5; 8 nucleotides line up with TRBD1. The junction had 4 bases not matched to a gene; V was cut back by 8 bases and J by 2 bases. The CDR3 has 13 amino acids. The germline CDR1 and CDR2 sequences are MNHEY and SVGAGI.

This clonotype showed up just a few times. The chain recombines TRBV6-5 with TRBJ2-5; no clear D gene. The CDR3 consists of 12 residues. Germline lookup yields CDR1 MNHEY and CDR2 SVGAGI. V lost 9 bases to trimming and J lost 5 bases, with 13 bases between them. DNA of the CDR3: TGTGCCAGTCACCGAGGCACGGAGACCCAGTACTTC. Encoded protein: CASHRGTETQYF.

This chain uses TRBV6-5 with TRBJ1-1; 9 bases are shared with TRBD1. Trimming took 6 bases from V and 11 from J; bases not matched to a gene: 10. CDR3 size: 13 residues. Germline V CDR1 and CDR2: MNHEY, SVGAGI. The CDR3 is CASSSPTGGPAFF. The DNA for the CDR3 is TGTGCCAGCAGCAGCCCCACAGGGGGCCCTGCTTTCTTT.

This clonotype is deemed large (0.1 to 1%). The chain links TRBV7-2 to TRBJ1-1; D is unclear. The germline V gene encodes CDR1 SGHTA and CDR2 FQGNSA. Trimming removed 5 bases from V and 4 bases from J, with 8 bases in between. The CDR3 spans 12 residues. The CDR3 nucleotides are TGTGCCAGCAGCCCTAGGAGCACTGAAGCTTTCTTT. As protein: CASSPRSTEAFF.

V usage is TRBV4-3 and J usage is TRBJ1-2; D remains unclear. Germline V lookup: CDR1 LGHNA, CDR2 YSLEER. The CDR3 runs to 13 residues. V was clipped by 1 base and J by 8 bases, with 11 bases between them. The CDR3 nucleotides read TGCGCCAGCAGCCAAGGATCTAGGTTCGGCTACACCTTC. Translating gives CASSQGSRFGYTF.

The genes are TRBV24-1 and TRBJ1-6; D is unclear. CDR3 length equals 17 residues. The V and J ends lost 0 bases and 0 bases respectively, with 8 bases between them. Germline lookup yields CDR1 KGHDR and CDR2 SFDVKD. The CDR3 loop reads CATSDLGGLSYNSPLHF. CDR3 nucleotides: TGTGCCACCAGTGATTTGGGAGGACTCTCCTATAATTCACCCCTCCACTTT.

This clonotype appeared a few times. Written as DNA, the CDR3 is TGTGCCAGCAGTGAACGGAGACAGATCCTCACCTTC. Amino acid sequence: CASSERRQILTF. The chain combines TRBV27 with TRBJ1-2; tentative D call: TRBD1 (5 bases). CDR3 length equals 12 residues. Germline loops: CDR1 MNHEY, CDR2 SMNVEV (reference sequence). V was cut by 5 bases and J by 13 bases, with 17 bases left in between.

The chain joins TRBV14 to TRBJ2-7, with D tentatively TRBD2 (5 bases). CDR1 is SGHDN, CDR2 FVKESK, per germline. The V end was cut by 0 bases, the J end by 3 bases, with 6 bases between. The CDR3 spans 13 residues. CDR3 residues: CASSQDAGYEQYF. The CDR3 DNA follows: TGTGCCAGCAGCCAAGATGCGGGCTACGAGCAGTACTTC. Variable domain in full (rest from reference TRBV14 and TRBJ2-7): EAGVTQFPSHSVIEKGQTVTLRCDPISGHDNLYWYRRVMGKEIKFLLHFVKESKQDESGMPNNRFLAERTGGTYSTLKVQPAELEDSGVYFCASSQDAGYEQYFGPGTRLTVT.

This clonotype was picked up a small number of times. The chain carries TRBV7-2 and TRBJ1-6; D unresolved. This CDR3 region has 13 residues. CDR1 is SGHTA and CDR2 is FQGNSA in the germline V gene. Trimming removed 5 bases at V and 10 bases at J, with 12 bases between. The CDR3 protein is CASSPRVFSPLHF. The CDR3, as DNA: TGTGCCAGCAGCCCCAGAGTCTTCTCACCCCTCCACTTT.

The table lists this clonotype with a few counts. This chain connects TRBV20-1 to TRBJ2-1, with D perhaps matching TRBD2 (5 bases). The CDR3 contains 14 residues. Germline V gene sequence: CDR1 DFQATT, CDR2 SNEGSKA (reference sequence). Deletions cut 5 bases from V and 0 bases from J, with 11 bases between. The DNA for the CDR3 is TGCAGTGCTTTCGGGGAAGGCTCCTACAATGAGCAGTTCTTC. As protein: CSAFGEGSYNEQFF.

This chain joins TRBV19 and TRBJ1-1, with D tentatively TRBD1 (6 bases). This CDR3 is 13 amino acids long. V was trimmed by 6 bases and J by 9 bases, leaving 17 bases between them. Germline V gene data show CDR1 as LNHDA and CDR2 as SQIVND (reference sequence). The CDR3 loop is CASSVGAGTQAFF. DNA for the CDR3: TGTGCCAGTAGCGTTGGGGCCGGGACACAAGCTTTCTTT.

The chain has TRBV12-3 or TRBV12-4 and TRBJ2-4; the D gene is possibly TRBD2 (6 bases). The CDR3 is 16 amino acids. The V and J ends lost 4 bases and 6 bases respectively, with 19 bases between them. CDR3 amino acids: CASSYGGSGVVNIQYF. The CDR3, as DNA: TGTGCCAGCAGTTATGGTGGATCGGGGGTAGTAAACATTCAGTACTTC.

This clonotype appeared a few times. J is TRBJ2-7 and V is TRBV29-1, with D possibly being TRBD1 or TRBD2 (5 bases each). V lost 7 bases and J lost 5, with 21 bases in between. Germline values: CDR1 SQVTM, CDR2 ANQGSEA. The length of the CDR3 is 14 residues. The CDR3 loop reads CSARDPLRIDEQYF. The CDR3 nucleotides are TGCAGCGCCCGGGACCCTCTTAGAATCGACGAGCAGTACTTC.

Of note for this clonotype: One junction end does not reproduce the germline sequence, and a read error may be involved. The chain uses TRBV7-9 and TRBJ2-7; D could derive from TRBD1 or TRBD2 (6 bases each). The CDR3 is 17 residues long. Germline loops: CDR1 SEHNR, CDR2 FQNEAQ (reference sequence). The CDR3 region has the DNA TGTGCTAGCAGCCCCCGGTGGGGGGCGAACCCTTCCTACGAGCAGTACTTC. Its protein is CASSPRWGANPSYEQYF.

The chain recombines TRBV6-1 with TRBJ1-2; TRBD1 aligns across 11 bases. J gave up 0 bases and V 5 bases, and 8 bases lay outside the gene matches. The CDR3 loop spans 17 amino acids. In germline, CDR1 is MNHNS, CDR2 SASEGT. This CDR3 is CASSPGTGGYTNYGYTF. The CDR3 nucleotides read TGTGCCAGCAGTCCCGGGACAGGGGGTTATACTAACTATGGCTACACCTTC.

The J gene is TRBJ1-1, the V gene TRBV29-1, with unresolved D. V dropped 4 bases and J dropped 8 bases, with 11 bases sitting between them. This CDR3 region has 11 residues. CDR1 is SQVTM, CDR2 ANQGSEA, per germline. CDR3 amino acids: CSVGFDQEAFF. Written as DNA, the CDR3 is TGCAGCGTTGGGTTCGATCAAGAAGCTTTCTTT.

V is TRBV5-1 and J is TRBJ2-7; D possibly corresponds to TRBD1 (6 bases). The V end lost 1 base, the J end lost 0 bases, and 8 bases lay between the germline ends. Germline CDR1 SGHRS, CDR2 YFSETQ. The CDR3 covers 14 residues. Written as DNA, the CDR3 is TGCGCCAGCAGCTTGCAAGGGGGCTCCTACGAGCAGTACTTC. As protein: CASSLQGGSYEQYF.

The chain uses TRBV19 and TRBJ2-7; 9 bases align to TRBD1. V lost 6 bases to trimming and J lost 5 bases; unmatched junction nucleotides: 2. CDR3 length equals 12 residues. Germline CDR1 reads LNHDA; CDR2 reads SQIVND (reference sequence). This CDR3 reads CASRRQGDEQYF. For the CDR3, the DNA is TGTGCCAGTAGGCGACAGGGGGACGAGCAGTACTTC.

This sequence joins TRBV7-2 and TRBJ2-4; D call uncertain. The CDR3 consists of 12 residues. Trimming left V 5 bases short and J 5 bases short, with 7 bases between. Germline V gives CDR1 SGHTA, CDR2 FQGNSA. CDR3 in amino acids: CASSPTENIQYF. The CDR3 nucleotides read TGTGCCAGCAGCCCCACGGAAAACATTCAGTACTTC.

The genes are TRBV6-5 and TRBJ1-1; 8 bases align to TRBD1. Germline CDR1 reads MNHEY; CDR2 reads SVGAGI. The CDR3 contains 16 residues. V was pared by 6 bases and J by 1 base, with 10 bases of the junction left unmatched. The CDR3 region is CASSKSGQVTNTEAFF. CDR3 bases: TGTGCCAGCAGCAAATCGGGACAGGTAACGAACACTGAAGCTTTCTTT.

This clonotype was counted a few times. The rearrangement joins TRBV6-5 to TRBJ1-2; D remains unclear. CDR3 size: 11 residues. Germline-derived CDR1 and CDR2 are MNHEY and SVGAGI. CDR3 DNA: TGTGCTTGCGGAATTAACTATGGCTACACCTTC. Translation gives CACGINYGYTF.

The V call is TRBV12-3 or TRBV12-4, the J call TRBJ1-4, with 8 bases fitting TRBD1. This CDR3 is 12 amino acids long. V was clipped by 3 bases and J by 13 bases; unmatched bases: 4. The CDR3 spells CASSLTGELLFF. The CDR3 DNA reads TGTGCCAGCAGTTTGACAGGGGAGCTACTGTTTTTT.